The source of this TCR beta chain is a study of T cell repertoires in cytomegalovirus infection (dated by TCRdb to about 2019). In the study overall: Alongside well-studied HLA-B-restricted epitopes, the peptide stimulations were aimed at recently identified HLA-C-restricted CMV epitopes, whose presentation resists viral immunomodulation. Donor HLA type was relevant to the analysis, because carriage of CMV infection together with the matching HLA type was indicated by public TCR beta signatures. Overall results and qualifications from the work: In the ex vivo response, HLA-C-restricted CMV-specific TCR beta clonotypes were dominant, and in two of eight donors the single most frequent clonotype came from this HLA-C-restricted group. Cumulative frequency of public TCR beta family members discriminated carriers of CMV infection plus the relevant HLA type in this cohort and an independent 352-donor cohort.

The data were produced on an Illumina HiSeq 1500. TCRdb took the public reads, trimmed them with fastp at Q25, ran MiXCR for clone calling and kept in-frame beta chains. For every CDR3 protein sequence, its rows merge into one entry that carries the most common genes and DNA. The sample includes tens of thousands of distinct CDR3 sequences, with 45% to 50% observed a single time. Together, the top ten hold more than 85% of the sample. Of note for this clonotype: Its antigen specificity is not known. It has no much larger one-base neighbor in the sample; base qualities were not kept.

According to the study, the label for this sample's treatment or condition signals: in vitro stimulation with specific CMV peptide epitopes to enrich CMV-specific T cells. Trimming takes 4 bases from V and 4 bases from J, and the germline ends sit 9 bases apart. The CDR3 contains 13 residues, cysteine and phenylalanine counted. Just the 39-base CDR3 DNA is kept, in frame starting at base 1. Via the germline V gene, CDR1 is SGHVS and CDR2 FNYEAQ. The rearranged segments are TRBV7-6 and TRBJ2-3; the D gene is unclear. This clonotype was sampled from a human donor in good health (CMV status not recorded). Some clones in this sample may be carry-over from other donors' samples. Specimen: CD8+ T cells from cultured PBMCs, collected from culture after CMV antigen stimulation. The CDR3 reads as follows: CASSSRLSDTQYF. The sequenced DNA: TGTGCCAGCAGCTCCCGACTCTCAGATACGCAGTATTTT.